This is a list of T cell receptor beta chains from one sample in a study of T cell changes during pregnancy in multiple sclerosis. Here immunoSEQ multiplex PCR was the method, and the copy in TCRdb shows in-frame clones only, minus some. This table holds about 75,000 clones, about 93% found once. The starting material was CD4+ T cells from peripheral blood mononuclear cells, obtained before pregnancy. The receptors shown here come from a female donor with multiple sclerosis, enrolled in a pregnancy study. The CDR3 runs from the conserved cysteine through the conserved F or W.

16 | TRBJ1-6 | TRBV11-3 | CASSSRQGSYNSPLHF
15 | TRBJ2-7 | TRBV19 | CASSIGLAGVYEQYF
12 | TRBJ1-3 | TRBV30 | CAWSAGGNTIYF
17 | TRBJ2-5 | TRBV7-2 | CASSLAWAGRGQETQYF
16 | TRBJ2-2 | TRBV28 | CASSPLGQAYTGELFF
14 | TRBJ2-7 | TRBV7-2 | CASSSGQGAYEQYF
15 | TRBJ1-1 | TRBV7-9 | CASSPRQGANAEAFF
16 | TRBJ2-1 | TRBV11-3 | CASSSPSGSFNNEQFF
13 | TRBJ2-3 | TRBV6-6 | CASSSPGTDTQYF
13 | TRBJ1-5 | TRBV6-5 | CATTRGSNQPQHF
13 | TRBJ1-3 | TRBV6-1 | CASSESSGNTIYF
13 | TRBJ1-2 | TRBV5-6 | CASSMQGDYGYTF
13 | TRBJ1-1 | TRBV11-3 | CASSQQMNTEAFF
12 | TRBJ1-4 | TRBV28 | CASGGFHEKLFF
15 | TRBJ2-2 | TRBV4-1 | CASSQGAANTGELFF
13 | TRBJ1-1 | TRBV19 | CASSQGRGTEAFF
15 | TRBJ1-5 | TRBV5-8 | CASSLGQGDNQPQHF
15 | TRBJ2-7 | TRBV27 | CASSVRASGTYEQYF
13 | TRBJ2-7 | TRBV11-1 | CASLGQSSYEQYF
17 | TRBJ2-1 | TRBV5-6 | CASSPTTSGDLPNEQFF
16 | TRBJ2-7 | TRBV29-1 | CSVSNTGTRSAYEQYF
16 | TRBJ2-1 | TRBV5-4 | CASSLGGASLYNEQFF
16 | TRBJ1-4 | TRBV19 | CASSRNRGTAGEKLFF
14 | TRBJ1-2 | TRBV6-1 | CASSRDNADYGYTF
13 | TRBJ1-3 | TRBV30 | CARTGGSGNTIYF
13 | TRBJ1-5 | TRBV30 | CAWNGGGQQPQHF
12 | TRBJ1-1 | TRBV6-1 | CASSVLVAEAFF
19 | TRBJ2-1 | TRBV27 | CASSTRRTMRQGYYNEQFF
17 | TRBJ1-5 | TRBV4-1 | CASSQDLTDFSNQPQHF
15 | TRBJ1-1 | TRBV30 | CAWSGNSSSNTEAFF
13 | TRBJ1-1 | TRBV29-1 | CSGSRQVNTEAFF
13 | TRBJ2-3 | TRBV7-3 | CASSPGPTDTQYF
14 | TRBJ2-1 | TRBV29-1 | CSARAGLSPNEQFF
15 | TRBJ2-2 | TRBV4-3 | CASSQEWTITGELFF
14 | TRBJ2-7 | TRBV6-1 | CASSEQGSSYEQYF
14 | TRBJ1-3 | TRBV7-2 | CASSQGRTGNTIYF
14 | TRBJ2-3 | TRBV28 | CASSLSLALDTQYF
15 | TRBJ1-3 | TRBV5-6 | CASSFRDRSGNTIYF
13 | TRBJ1-5 | TRBV10-3 | CAIRAREDQPQHF
15 | TRBJ2-1 | TRBV6-1 | CASSEGPGQGHEQFF
14 | TRBJ2-2 | TRBV2 | CASQVYRETGELFF
17 | TRBJ1-1 | TRBV5-1 | CASSAGWTGGTATEAFF
14 | TRBJ2-7 | TRBV28 | CASSRQGGTYEQYF
13 | TRBJ2-3 | TRBV5-4 | CASSRERTDTQYF
14 | TRBJ1-1 | TRBV11-3 | CASIDRGLNTEAFF
16 | TRBJ1-3 | TRBV9 | CASSVGSLGSGNTIYF
15 | TRBJ2-3 | TRBV5-1 | CASSLKDRGRDTQYF
13 | TRBJ1-4 | TRBV27 | CASKRQGVEKLFF
14 | TRBJ1-2 | TRBV29-1 | CSVEMRDRSYGYTF
13 | TRBJ1-1 | TRBV11-3 | CASSLTGGTEAFF
13 | TRBJ1-5 | TRBV29-1 | CSVAGGSNQPQHF
17 | TRBJ1-1 | TRBV19 | CASSIVPSGSLNTEAFF
15 | TRBJ1-4 | TRBV14 | CASSQAGVTNEKLFF
16 | TRBJ2-1 | TRBV14 | CASSQGRRRTYNEQFF